This T cell receptor (beta chain) was sequenced for a study of blood T cell repertoires in COVID-19. V was clipped by 4 bases and J by 7 bases; unmatched bases: 4. The CDR3 runs to 13 residues. Germline V CDR1 and CDR2: LNHDA, SQIVND (reference sequence). Profiled with immunoSEQ multiplex PCR; TCRdb holds only in-frame clones, not every one. The sample holds under 150,000 clones; over 75% are singletons and the top ten take 7.5% to 8%. The chain combines TRBV19 with TRBJ1-5; the match to TRBD1 covers 7 bases. The source is a man aged 50-59 years with acute or convalescent COVID-19. The sample taken for sequencing was peripheral blood. The CDR3 DNA is TGTGCCAGTAGTAACGACAGGGTCCAGCCCCAGCATTTT. This gives the protein CASSNDRVQPQHF.